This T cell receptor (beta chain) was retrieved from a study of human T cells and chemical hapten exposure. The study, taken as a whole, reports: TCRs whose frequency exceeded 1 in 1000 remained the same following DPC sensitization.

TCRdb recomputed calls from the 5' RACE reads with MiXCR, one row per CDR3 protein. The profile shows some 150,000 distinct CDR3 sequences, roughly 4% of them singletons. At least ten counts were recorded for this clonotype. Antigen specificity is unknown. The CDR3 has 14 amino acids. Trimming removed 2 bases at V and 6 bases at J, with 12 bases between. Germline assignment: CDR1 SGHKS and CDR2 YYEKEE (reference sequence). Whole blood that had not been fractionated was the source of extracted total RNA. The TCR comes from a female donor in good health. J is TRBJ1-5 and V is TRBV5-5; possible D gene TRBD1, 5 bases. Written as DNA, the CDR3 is TGTGCCAGCAGCTTAGGGACGCTGGGTCAGCCCCAGCATTTT. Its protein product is CASSLGTLGQPQHF.